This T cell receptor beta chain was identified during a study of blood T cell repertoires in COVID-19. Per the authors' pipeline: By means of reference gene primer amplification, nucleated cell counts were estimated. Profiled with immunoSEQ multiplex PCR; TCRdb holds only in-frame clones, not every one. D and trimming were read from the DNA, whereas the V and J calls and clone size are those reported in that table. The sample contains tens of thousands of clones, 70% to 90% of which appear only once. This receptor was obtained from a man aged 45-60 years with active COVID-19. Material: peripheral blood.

Written as DNA, the CDR3 is TGCGCCAGCGGCTCTACTAGCGGGAGACCGGCCGGGGAGCTGTTTTTT. Its protein is CASGSTSGRPAGELFF. The chain has TRBV5-1 and TRBJ2-2; 11 positions agree with TRBD2. The CDR3 has 16 residues. Germline assignment: CDR1 SGHRS and CDR2 YFSETQ. V shed 7 bases and J 6 bases; nucleotides not matched to a gene: 11.